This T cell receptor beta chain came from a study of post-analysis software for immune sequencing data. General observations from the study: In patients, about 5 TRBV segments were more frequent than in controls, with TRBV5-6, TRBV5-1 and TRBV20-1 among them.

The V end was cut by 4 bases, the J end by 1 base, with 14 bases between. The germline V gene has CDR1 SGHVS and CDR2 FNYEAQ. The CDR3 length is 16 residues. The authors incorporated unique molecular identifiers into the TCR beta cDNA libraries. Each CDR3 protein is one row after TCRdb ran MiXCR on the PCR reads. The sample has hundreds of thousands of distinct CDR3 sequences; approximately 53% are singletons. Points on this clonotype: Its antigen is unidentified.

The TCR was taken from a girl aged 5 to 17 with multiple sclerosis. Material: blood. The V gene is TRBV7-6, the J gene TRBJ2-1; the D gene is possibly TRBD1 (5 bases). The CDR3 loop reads CASSYRSRASYNEQFF. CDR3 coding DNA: TGTGCCAGCAGCTATCGCAGCAGGGCGTCCTACAATGAGCAGTTCTTC.